These 7 T cell receptor beta chains were all obtained from the same sample, sequenced in a study of blood T cell repertoires in COVID-19. Clones were read by immunoSEQ multiplex PCR, and TCRdb kept only the in-frame ones, dropping some. The sample comprises about 220,000 clones, approximately 80% of which are singletons, and around 16% rests with the top ten. Sequenced: PBMCs or T cells enriched from blood (not recorded which). The receptors come from a man aged 40-49 years who had recovered from COVID-19.

The chain is built from TRBV11-2 and TRBJ2-7; 12 bases align to TRBD2. CDR1 SGHAT and CDR2 FQNNGV come from the germline V gene. The CDR3 has 14 residues. V shed 4 bases and J 7 bases; nucleotides not matched to a gene: 5. The CDR3 is CASSSPTSGREQYF. Here the CDR3 DNA reads TGTGCCAGCAGCTCCCCCACTAGCGGGAGGGAGCAGTACTTC.

V gene TRBV5-8 combines with J gene TRBJ1-4; 7 nucleotides match TRBD1. The V gene's germline CDR1 is SGHTS and CDR2 YDEGEE. With V trimmed by 8 bases and J by 3 bases, 7 bases remained unmatched. The CDR3 is made up of 14 amino acids. The CDR3 coding sequence is TGTGCCAGTCTTCCGGGACAGCCTAATGAAAAACTGTTTTTT. Amino acid sequence: CASLPGQPNEKLFF.

The chain combines TRBV11-3 with TRBJ2-1; 7 bases are shared with TRBD1. Per germline, CDR1 SGHNT and CDR2 YENEEA. Trimming took 5 bases from V and 0 from J; bases not matched to a gene: 10. This CDR3 has 17 amino acids. The CDR3 loop reads CASSPGGAASSYNEQFF. CDR3 nucleotides: TGTGCCAGCAGCCCAGGGGGTGCGGCCAGCTCCTACAATGAGCAGTTCTTC.

The J gene is TRBJ2-1, the V gene TRBV2; possibly TRBD2 for D (5 bases). With 7 bases removed from V and 9 bases from J, the gap between germline ends came to 13 bases. The CDR3 runs 12 residues. CDR1 is SNHLY and CDR2 is FYNNEI in the germline V gene. The chain's CDR3 is CASTERWGEQFF. Here the CDR3 DNA reads TGTGCCAGCACGGAGCGGTGGGGTGAGCAGTTCTTC.

The rearrangement joins TRBV18 to TRBJ2-3; 7 bases line up with TRBD1. This CDR3 region has 16 residues. V dropped 1 base and J dropped 3; count of bases not matched to a gene: 7. The germline V gene has CDR1 KGHSH and CDR2 LQKENI. The chain's CDR3 is CASSPREAGGTDTQYF. The CDR3 DNA is TGTGCCAGCTCACCACGCGAAGCAGGGGGTACAGATACGCAGTATTTT.

The chain links TRBV3-1 (or the pseudogene TRBV3-2) to TRBJ2-2; 7 nucleotides match TRBD2. CDR3 length: 17 amino acids. Germline V gene data show CDR1 as LGHDT and CDR2 as YNNKEL (reference sequence). With V trimmed by 0 bases and J by 5 bases, 9 bases remained unmatched. CDR3 in DNA: TGTGCCAGCAGCCAAGATGGGCGGGGGAGAACAACCGGGGAGCTGTTTTTT. Translating gives CASSQDGRGRTTGELFF.

This clone is a singleton in its sample. The chain has TRBV5-5 and TRBJ2-1; a possible D gene is TRBD2 (6 bases). The V and J ends lost 1 base and 5 bases respectively, with 10 bases between them. This CDR3 contains 14 residues. Germline lookup yields CDR1 SGHKS and CDR2 YYEKEE (reference sequence). CDR3 region: CASSLSPGDNEQFF. Written as DNA, the CDR3 is TGTGCCAGCAGCTTGAGCCCGGGGGACAATGAGCAGTTCTTC.